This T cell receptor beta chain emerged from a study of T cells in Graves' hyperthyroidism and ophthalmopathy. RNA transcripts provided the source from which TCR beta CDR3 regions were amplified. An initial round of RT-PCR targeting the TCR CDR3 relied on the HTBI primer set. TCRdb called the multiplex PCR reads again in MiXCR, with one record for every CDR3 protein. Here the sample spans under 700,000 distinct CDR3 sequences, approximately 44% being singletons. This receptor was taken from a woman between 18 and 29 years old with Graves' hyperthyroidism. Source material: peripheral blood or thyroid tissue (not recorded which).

The CDR3 DNA reads TGTGCCACCAGTGATTCCCAGGGGACAGCAAATTCACCCCTCCACTTT. Protein: CATSDSQGTANSPLHF. The rearrangement links TRBV24-1 to TRBJ1-6; 7 nucleotides match TRBD1. V trimming: 2 bases; J trimming: 7 bases; junction bases outside the gene matches: 7. From germline, CDR1 is KGHDR and CDR2 SFDVKD. CDR3 length equals 16 residues.